This TCR beta chain emerged from a study of T cells in Graves' hyperthyroidism and ophthalmopathy. The CDR3 length is 13 residues. Trimming pared 2 bases from V and 3 bases from J, leaving 8 bases between. These patients, aged 18 to 65, had recently diagnosed hyperthyroidism lasting under 2 months. Uncontrolled infections, other autoimmune diseases, pregnancy or lactation led to exclusion of patients. This clonotype was observed a few times. The TCR beta CDR3 regions underwent amplification using RNA transcripts as the source. When the TCR CDR3 underwent first-round RT-PCR, the HTBI primer set was used. TCRdb reprocessed the multiplex PCR reads via MiXCR and lists one record per CDR3 protein. There are around 290,000 distinct CDR3 sequences in the sample; roughly 13% occur only once, and roughly 7.9% lies in the top ten.

Sequencing was done on a sample of blood. V gene TRBV12-3 or TRBV12-4 combines with J gene TRBJ2-7; tentative D call: TRBD2 (6 bases). The source is a woman in her thirties or forties with Graves' hyperthyroidism. The CDR3 loop is CASSLRGNYEQYF. The CDR3 DNA reads TGTGCCAGCAGTTTACGGGGGAACTACGAGCAGTACTTC.